These 17 T cell receptor beta chains originate from one sample sequenced in a study of cytomegalovirus exposure and HLA in healthy donors. TCRdb's copy holds only in-frame clones and misses some; the assay was immunoSEQ multiplex PCR. This sample carries 150,000 or so clones, just over 85% of them seen once, and the ten largest clones take around 2.1%. Material for sequencing was PBMCs. Receptors were obtained from a human donor in good health.

The sample holds one count of this clone. The V gene is TRBV28, the J gene TRBJ1-2, with D possibly TRBD1 on 6 matching bases. V was trimmed by 4 bases and J by 5 bases, leaving 11 bases between them. Germline lookup yields CDR1 MDHEN and CDR2 SYDVKM. This CDR3 region has 13 residues. The chain's CDR3 is CASSSGQIYGYTF. The CDR3 coding sequence is TGTGCCAGCAGTTCAGGACAGATATATGGCTACACCTTC.

The J gene is TRBJ1-5, the V gene TRBV5-5; D uncertain. V was cut by 0 bases and J by 0 bases, with 7 bases left in between. CDR1 and CDR2 (germline): SGHKS, YYEKEE (reference sequence). This CDR3 has 15 amino acids. CDR3 in DNA: TGTGCCAGCAGCTTGGGCAGGTATAGCAATCAGCCCCAGCATTTT. Protein product: CASSLGRYSNQPQHF.

The chain combines TRBV19 with TRBJ2-7, with D possibly TRBD1 on 5 matching bases. V gave up 5 bases and J gave up 4 bases, with 12 bases separating them. Germline lookup yields CDR1 LNHDA and CDR2 SQIVND (reference sequence). This CDR3 has 13 amino acids. CDR3 protein: CASSARPGYEQYF. The CDR3 nucleotides are TGTGCCAGTAGTGCCCGCCCAGGGTACGAGCAGTACTTC.

The rearrangement uses TRBV5-1 and TRBJ2-5; tentatively, D is TRBD1 (7 bases). Trimming stripped 4 bases from V and 2 bases from J, with 15 bases between. Germline V gene data show CDR1 as SGHRS and CDR2 as YFSETQ. The CDR3 runs 15 residues. CDR3 nucleotide sequence: TGCGCCAGCAGCCTGGTCAGGGGGGTTCAAGAGACCCAGTACTTC. It encodes CASSLVRGVQETQYF.

This chain joins TRBV7-9 and TRBJ1-5; D remains unclear. The CDR3 is 14 residues long. The V end lost 2 bases, the J end lost 0 bases, and 5 bases lay between the germline ends. The germline gives CDR1 SEHNR, CDR2 FQNEAQ (reference sequence). This CDR3 is CASSLTNSNQPQHF. CDR3 DNA sequence: TGTGCCAGCAGCTTAACTAATAGCAATCAGCCCCAGCATTTT. Filled out from reference TRBV7-9 and TRBJ1-5, the complete variable domain reads DTGVSQNPRHKITKRGQNVTFRCDPISEHNRLYWYRQTLGQGPEFLTYFQNEAQLEKSRLLSDRFSAERPKGSFSTLEIQRTEQGDSAMYLCASSLTNSNQPQHFGDGTRLSIL.

The chain combines TRBV5-8 with TRBJ1-1; D might be TRBD1 (6 bases). The germline gives CDR1 SGHTS, CDR2 YDEGEE. Trimming removed 4 bases from V and 0 bases from J, with 10 bases in between. CDR3 length: 14 residues. The CDR3 bases are TGTGCCAGCAGCCAGGACAGCCTGAACACTGAAGCTTTCTTT. Translating gives CASSQDSLNTEAFF. Variable domain in full (rest from reference TRBV5-8 and TRBJ1-1): EAGVTQSPTHLIKTRGQQATLRCSPISGHTSVYWYQQALGLGLQFLLWYDEGEERNRGNFPPRFSGRQFPNYSSELNVNALELEDSALYLCASSQDSLNTEAFFGQGTRLTVV.

The chain links TRBV7-9 to TRBJ1-1; a weak D match, TRBD1 (5 bases). The CDR3 covers 14 residues. The germline V gene has CDR1 SEHNR and CDR2 FQNEAQ (reference sequence). V dropped 5 bases and J dropped 2 bases, with 12 bases sitting between them. CDR3 sequence (DNA): TGTGCCAGCAGCACTGACAGACTTAACACTGAAGCTTTCTTT. Its protein product is CASSTDRLNTEAFF.

This clone has only a few counts. The genes are TRBV11-2 and TRBJ1-2, with 7 bases identical to TRBD1. V shed 1 base and J 6 bases; nucleotides not matched to a gene: 5. CDR3 size: 14 residues. CDR1 SGHAT and CDR2 FQNNGV come from the germline V gene. This chain's CDR3 is CASSLVQGVNGYTF. For the CDR3, the DNA is TGTGCCAGCAGCTTAGTGCAGGGGGTGAATGGCTACACCTTC.

The chain has TRBV2 and TRBJ2-5; D unresolved. The CDR3 runs 14 residues. Trimming took off 10 bases at V and 5 bases at J, with 20 bases between the two ends. Per the germline V gene, CDR1 is SNHLY and CDR2 is FYNNEI. CDR3 DNA: TGTGCCACCAGGCGGATTTTTCTCCGGGAGACCCAGTACTTC. It specifies CATRRIFLRETQYF.

The chain has TRBV5-1 and TRBJ2-7; 11 bases line up with TRBD2. J lost 5 bases, V lost 2 bases, and 9 bases had no gene match. Looked up from germline, CDR1 is SGHRS and CDR2 is YFSETQ. The CDR3 has 16 amino acids. The CDR3 loop reads CASSLTYSGREHEQYF. In DNA form, the CDR3 reads TGCGCCAGCAGCTTAACTTATAGCGGGAGGGAGCACGAGCAGTACTTC. The full variable domain, completed using reference TRBV5-1 and TRBJ2-7, is KAGVTQTPRYLIKTRGQQVTLSCSPISGHRSVSWYQQTPGQGLQFLFEYFSETQRNKGNFPGRFSGRQFSNSRSEMNVSTLELGDSALYLCASSLTYSGREHEQYFGPGTRLTVT.

The genes are TRBV6-1 and TRBJ1-3; D may be TRBD1 (5 bases). Deletions cut 5 bases from V and 4 bases from J, with 9 bases between. This CDR3 contains 13 residues. Germline CDR1 MNHNS, CDR2 SASEGT. The CDR3 DNA reads TGTGCCAGCAGTTCAGGGTTCGGAAACACCATATATTTT. Protein product: CASSSGFGNTIYF.

The rearrangement joins TRBV20-1 to TRBJ1-1; D gene ambiguous. Germline assignment: CDR1 DFQATT and CDR2 SNEGSKA (reference sequence). V lost 8 bases, J lost 0 bases, and 7 bases lay in between. CDR3 size: 11 residues. As DNA, the CDR3 is TGCAGTAGTTCGGTGAACACTGAAGCTTTCTTT. Translated: CSSSVNTEAFF.

CDR3 sequence reads: CASSRQGAMNTEAFF. As DNA, the CDR3 is TGTGCCAGCAGTCGACAGGGGGCGATGAACACTGAAGCTTTCTTT. The V and J genes are TRBV2 and TRBJ1-1; 10 bases are shared with TRBD1. V was clipped by 5 bases and J by 0 bases; unmatched bases: 3. Germline lookup yields CDR1 SNHLY and CDR2 FYNNEI. The CDR3 is made up of 15 amino acids.

J is TRBJ1-1 and V is TRBV15; D gene ambiguous. The CDR3 is made up of 13 amino acids. CDR1 and CDR2 (germline): LNHNV, YYDKDF (reference sequence). V gave up 3 bases and J gave up 0 bases, with 5 bases separating them. CDR3 amino acids: CATSSSVNTEAFF. The CDR3 DNA follows: TGTGCCACCAGCAGTAGTGTGAACACTGAAGCTTTCTTT.

The gene calls are TRBV2 and TRBJ2-7, with D possibly matching TRBD2 (5 bases). CDR3 length: 13 amino acids. Germline V gene lookup returns CDR1 SNHLY and CDR2 FYNNEI. V lost 6 bases, J lost 2 bases, and 11 bases lay in between. The CDR3 DNA is TGTGCCAGCAGCTCCGGGGTAACCTACGAGCAGTACTTC. Protein sequence: CASSSGVTYEQYF.

In this sample, this clone turned up once. This chain connects TRBV6-5 to TRBJ1-2; D remains unclear. Germline V lookup: CDR1 MNHEY, CDR2 SVGAGI. CDR3 length: 13 residues. The V end lost 10 bases, the J end lost 3 bases, and 15 bases lay between the germline ends. CDR3 bases: TGTGCCACCACCCGGGGTTTGGACTATGGCTACACCTTC. Its translation: CATTRGLDYGYTF.

This sequence joins TRBV27 and TRBJ2-2; possibly TRBD1 for D (5 bases). This CDR3 has 13 residues. Trimming removed 5 bases at V and 4 bases at J, with 8 bases between. In germline, CDR1 is MNHEY, CDR2 SMNVEV (reference sequence). This CDR3 is CASSRGGTGELFF. CDR3 DNA sequence: TGTGCCAGCAGTAGGGGTGGCACCGGGGAGCTGTTTTTT.